This TCR beta chain appears in the sequencing data of a study of blood T cell repertoires in COVID-19 (dated by TCRdb to 2020 to 2022). For the study in its entirety: Collaborator samples came from the United States, Italy and Spain and covered acute and convalescent phases of COVID-19. The prospective study material was composed of cDNA or gDNA derived from T cells, B-cell-depleted T cells, or PBMCs. Subjects who had been exposed to COVID-19, were actively infected with it, or had recovered from it provided the deeply sampled blood TCRbeta repertoires that made up the dataset. The repertoires were released in a freely available public database meant as a resource for research on the immune response to SARS-CoV-2. The samples were drawn from the first 160 participants of the ongoing ImmuneRACE study and from 1,254 subjects provided by 6 global collaborators. Nearly every sample came with metadata listing a de-identified subject ID, COVID-19 status, age in years and sex. Where HLA class I and class II types were available, the types were taken from metadata supplied by the sample provider, not from assay-based typing. Summary of the overall study and its limitations: The amount of clinical and demographic metadata varied by source and participant and was provided uncurated.

The immunoSEQ Assay, a bias-controlled multiplex PCR, was used to amplify TCRbeta CDR3 regions from genomic DNA. For the original study's pipeline: The number of nucleated cells in each sample was estimated by amplification of reference gene primers within the assay. Sequence reads were collapsed and filtered to measure the absolute abundance of every unique TCRbeta CDR3 rearrangement. For each sample, productive Simpson clonality was calculated by taking the square root of Simpson's diversity index across productive rearrangements. TCRdb holds this immuneACCESS table with in-frame rearrangements only. Some clones are missing; in checked studies, unresolved V genes explain under half, and the rest has no known cause. Clone size and V and J calls were adopted from that table, with D and trimming inferred from the DNA. This sample comprises 280,000 or so clones, around 89% of them detected only once. The top ten hold approximately 13% of the sample.

Collaborating institutions collected whole blood in K2EDTA tubes following their own protocols. Collaborator samples were shipped for TCRbeta analysis as frozen whole blood, isolated PBMCs, or DNA extracted from either sample type. The CDR3 spans 16 residues, from the cysteine through the phenylalanine. Only the CDR3 region is kept as DNA, spanning 48 bases read in frame from base 1. V is pared back by 3 bases and J by 1 base, with 16 bases lying between the germline termini. According to the germline V gene, CDR1 reads SGHDT and CDR2 reads YYEEEE. A note on this clone: Its target antigen remains unknown. Within one base of it there is no much larger clone, and no base qualities were kept.

This receptor was taken from a woman aged 55-75 years with acute or convalescent COVID-19. The V and J genes are TRBV5-6 and TRBJ1-1; no D gene is confidently identified. Sequencing used peripheral blood. The DNA sequence is as follows: TGTGCCAGCAGCTACCAACTCGAGGCGAGGAACACTGAAGCTTTCTTT. The encoded protein is CASSYQLEARNTEAFF. The entire variable domain, with the stretches around the CDR3 drawn from the reference TRBV5-6 and TRBJ1-1 proteins, is DAGVTQSPTHLIKTRGQQVTLRCSPKSGHDTVSWYQQALGQGPQFIFQYYEEEERQRGNFPDRFSGHQFPNYSSELNVNALLLGDSALYLCASSYQLEARNTEAFFGQGTRLTVV.